A single sample gave rise to the 29 T cell receptor beta chains below, sequenced in a study of breast tumors, draining lymph nodes, adjacent tissues. TCRdb reprocessed the multiplex PCR reads with MiXCR, giving one entry per CDR3 protein. The table records some 65,000 distinct CDR3 sequences, approximately 40% of them present only once. The material sequenced was breast tumor tissue. Receptors originate from a female donor with breast cancer. Some clones in this sample may be carry-over from other donors' samples.

In this sample, this clonotype turned up many times. CDR3 in amino acids: CASSPRTDIGYGYTF. The CDR3 DNA follows: TGTGCCAGCAGCCCCCGGACGGACATAGGGTATGGCTACACCTTC. This chain joins TRBV9 and TRBJ1-2, with TRBD1 as a possible D gene (5 bases). V dropped 4 bases and J dropped 5 bases, with 18 bases sitting between them. The CDR3 is made up of 15 amino acids. Germline lookup yields CDR1 SGDLS and CDR2 YYNGEE.

This clonotype was counted many times. V gene TRBV11-2 combines with J gene TRBJ2-6; TRBD2 might be the D (6 bases). CDR3 length: 15 residues. Trimming removed 2 bases at V and 2 bases at J, with 7 bases between. Germline V gene data show CDR1 as SGHAT and CDR2 as FQNNGV. DNA for the CDR3: TGTGCCAGCAGCTTAACGGGGGCTGGGGCCAACGTCCTGACTTTC. It encodes CASSLTGAGANVLTF.

The V gene is TRBV5-4, the J gene TRBJ2-3; a weak D match, TRBD1 (6 bases). Germline CDR1 and CDR2: SGHNT and YYREEE (reference sequence). There are 17 residues in the CDR3. V was trimmed by 2 bases and J by 4 bases, leaving 20 bases between them. CDR3 DNA: TGTGCCAGCAGCTTAGGGGCGGACAGACAGGACGCAGATACGCAGTATTTT. This sequence encodes CASSLGADRQDADTQYF. The full variable domain, in which reference TRBV5-4 and TRBJ2-3 provide the parts outside the CDR3, is ETGVTQSPTHLIKTRGQQVTLRCSSQSGHNTVSWYQQALGQGPQFIFQYYREEENGRGNFPPRFSGLQFPNYSSELNVNALELDDSALYLCASSLGADRQDADTQYFGPGTRLTVL.

The V and J genes are TRBV19 and TRBJ2-3, with D perhaps TRBD2 (7 bases). Germline CDR1 and CDR2: LNHDA and SQIVND (reference sequence). This CDR3 has 16 residues. With 4 bases removed from V and 3 bases from J, the gap between germline ends came to 17 bases. CDR3 sequence reads: CASSRLAGTGTDTQYF. The DNA of the CDR3 is TGTGCCAGTAGTAGGTTAGCGGGTACAGGGACAGATACGCAGTATTTT. Full variable domain (missing parts from reference TRBV19 and TRBJ2-3): DGGITQSPKYLFRKEGQNVTLSCEQNLNHDAMYWYRQDPGQGLRLIYYSQIVNDFQKGDIAEGYSVSREKKESFPLTVTSAQKNPTAFYLCASSRLAGTGTDTQYFGPGTRLTVL.

This clonotype counts as medium-sized. V is TRBV11-2 and J is TRBJ1-2; possible D gene TRBD1, 5 bases. Germline V lookup: CDR1 SGHAT, CDR2 FQNNGV. Trimming took 0 bases from V and 1 from J, leaving 9 bases between them. The CDR3 is 15 residues long. The chain's CDR3 is CASSLEAGFNYGYTF. The CDR3 DNA reads TGTGCCAGCAGCTTAGAGGCAGGGTTTAACTATGGCTACACCTTC.

Regarding this clonotype: A single base separates this from a much larger clone, so it may be a read error. The chain recombines TRBV7-8 with TRBJ2-7, with 7 bases aligning to TRBD1. The V and J ends lost 11 bases and 6 bases, in that order; junction bases with no gene match: 19. The CDR3 is 15 residues long. From germline, CDR1 is SGHVS and CDR2 FQNEAQ. The CDR3 region has the DNA TGTGCCGGCTCACCACGACAGGGCTTGGTGGGCGAGCAGTACTTC. Its protein is CAGSPRQGLVGEQYF.

This clonotype was picked up many times. The rearrangement links TRBV20-1 to TRBJ2-1, with TRBD2 identical over 8 bases. J gave up 10 bases and V 3 bases, and 11 bases lay outside the gene matches. The CDR3 consists of 14 residues. The germline gives CDR1 DFQATT, CDR2 SNEGSKA (reference sequence). The CDR3 region is CSASTTRGGREQFF. CDR3 DNA sequence: TGCAGTGCTAGCACGACCCGGGGGGGAAGGGAGCAGTTCTTC.

In DNA form, the CDR3 reads TGTGCCAGCAGCTTAGGGTACGGTAATGAAAAACTGTTTTTT. Residues: CASSLGYGNEKLFF. The chain is built from TRBV13 and TRBJ1-4; D is undetermined. From germline, CDR1 is PRHDT and CDR2 FYEKMQ (reference sequence). Trimming removed 0 bases from V and 4 bases from J, with 6 bases in between. This CDR3 region has 14 residues.

This clonotype showed up many times. The chain couples TRBV13 to TRBJ2-5, with unresolved D. The V and J ends lost 5 bases and 5 bases respectively, with 18 bases between them. Germline V gene sequence: CDR1 PRHDT, CDR2 FYEKMQ (reference sequence). The CDR3 spans 15 residues. This CDR3 is CASSPKGWHRETQYF. The CDR3 DNA reads as TGTGCCAGCAGCCCAAAAGGTTGGCACCGGGAGACCCAGTACTTC.

The chain recombines TRBV12-3 or TRBV12-4 with TRBJ2-3; 7 nucleotides agree with TRBD2. The CDR3 is made up of 15 amino acids. J was trimmed by 11 bases and V by 6 bases; bases with no gene match: 17. The CDR3 DNA reads TGTGCCAGCAGCGTAAGCCTAGCGGCGAGCAATGAGCAGTATTTT. Amino acids: CASSVSLAASNEQYF.

The table lists this clonotype with a few counts. An end of the junction differs from the germline gene, which may be a read error. The gene calls are TRBV7-2 and TRBJ1-2; D may be TRBD1 (5 bases). The CDR3 is 15 residues long. Per germline, CDR1 SGHTA and CDR2 FQGNSA. CDR3 protein: CASSLVGVGDYGYPF. CDR3 bases: TGTGCCAGCAGCCTCGTCGGGGTCGGGGACTATGGCTACCCCTTC.

Worth noting for this clonotype: A single base separates this from a much larger clone, so it may be a read error. The rearrangement uses TRBV28 and TRBJ2-3; D possibly matches TRBD1 or TRBD2 (5 bases each). Germline-derived CDR1 and CDR2 are MDHEN and SYDVKM. There are 13 residues in the CDR3. The DNA of the CDR3 is TGTGTCAGCAGTTTGCTGGGGGTAGATACGCAGTATTTT. Translating gives CVSSLLGVDTQYF. Full variable domain (rest looked up from reference TRBV28 and TRBJ2-3): DVKVTQSSRYLVKRTGEKVFLECVQDMDHENMFWYRQDPGLGLRLIYFSYDVKMKEKGDIPEGYSVSREKKERFSLILESASTNQTSMYLCVSSLLGVDTQYFGPGTRLTVL.

This chain uses TRBV6-5 with TRBJ2-3, with TRBD2 matching 13 bases. CDR3 size: 18 residues. V trimming: 5 bases; J trimming: 0 bases; junction bases outside the gene matches: 8. Per germline, CDR1 MNHEY and CDR2 SVGAGI. CDR3 in DNA: TGTGCCAGCAGTGTAGCCGGGACTAGCGGGACTAGCACAGATACGCAGTATTTT. Protein product: CASSVAGTSGTSTDTQYF.

J is TRBJ1-1 and V is TRBV3-1; TRBD1 matches 7 bases. From germline, CDR1 is LGHDT and CDR2 YNNKEL (reference sequence). V lost 5 bases, J lost 5 bases, and 5 bases stayed unmatched. The CDR3 length is 13 residues. This CDR3 reads CASSNRGLTEAFF. DNA of the CDR3: TGTGCCAGCAGCAACAGGGGATTAACTGAAGCTTTCTTT. The full variable domain, with the rest looked up from reference TRBV3-1 and TRBJ1-1, is DTAVSQTPKYLVTQMGNDKSIKCEQNLGHDTMYWYKQDSKKFLKIMFSYNNKELIINETVPNRFSPKSPDKAHLNLHINSLELGDSAVYFCASSNRGLTEAFFGQGTRLTVV.

In this sample, this clonotype turned up many times. The V and J genes are TRBV20-1 and TRBJ2-1, with 9 bases that match TRBD2. V trimming: 5 bases; J trimming: 4 bases; junction bases outside the gene matches: 9. The CDR3 has 15 amino acids. Germline V gene data show CDR1 as DFQATT and CDR2 as SNEGSKA (reference sequence). CDR3 residues: CSAGIAGVGYNEQFF. The CDR3 DNA sequence: TGCAGTGCTGGGATAGCGGGAGTCGGTTACAATGAGCAGTTCTTC.

This clonotype was seen many times. The V gene is TRBV11-2, the J gene TRBJ1-4; D not certain. CDR3 length equals 14 residues. Germline V gene sequence: CDR1 SGHAT, CDR2 FQNNGV. V was shortened by 4 bases and J by 8 bases, with 14 bases between the two germline ends. The CDR3 nucleotides read TGTGCCAGCAGCTCCCGGGAAGGAAACGAAAAACTGTTTTTT. This gives the protein CASSSREGNEKLFF.

The chain is built from TRBV11-3 and TRBJ2-7; 7 nucleotides align to TRBD1. The CDR3 loop spans 15 amino acids. In germline, CDR1 is SGHNT, CDR2 YENEEA. V lost 1 base to trimming and J lost 9 bases; unmatched junction nucleotides: 12. CDR3 bases: TGTGCCAGCAGCTTAGCCGGGACAGCGGAGAGCGGGCAGTACTTC. Translated: CASSLAGTAESGQYF.

About this clonotype itself: Given a much more abundant clone one base away, this may be a read error. This likely comes from a read error, as the CDR3 has no conserved phenylalanine or tryptophan at its end. The chain recombines TRBV3-1 with TRBJ2-2; D uncertain. V gave up 1 base and J gave up 1 base, with 7 bases separating them. Germline V lookup: CDR1 LGHDT, CDR2 YNNKEL (reference sequence). This CDR3 has 15 amino acids. The CDR3 loop is CASSQGPGNTGELFS. CDR3 bases: TGTGCCAGCAGCCAAGGTCCAGGGAACACCGGGGAGCTGTTTTCT.

This clonotype has at least ten counts. This sequence joins TRBV28 and TRBJ2-5, with no clear D. The germline V gene encodes CDR1 MDHEN and CDR2 SYDVKM. This CDR3 has 10 amino acids. V shed 4 bases and J shed 5 bases, with 2 bases lying between them. CDR3 amino acids: CASSSETQYF. CDR3 nucleotide sequence: TGTGCCAGCAGTTCGGAGACCCAGTACTTC.

V is TRBV19 and J is TRBJ2-3; D may be TRBD2 (5 bases). Germline V gene lookup returns CDR1 LNHDA and CDR2 SQIVND (reference sequence). The CDR3 totals 15 residues. The ends were cut back, 4 bases at V and 0 bases at J, with 11 bases in the middle. The CDR3 region has the DNA TGTGCCAGTAGTAGGGTGGGGAGCAGCACAGATACGCAGTATTTT. It specifies CASSRVGSSTDTQYF.

In regard to this clonotype: Since a much larger clone is just one base distant, this may be a read error. The CDR3 here is CASSHLTGQGTQYF. CDR3 DNA: TGTGCCAGCAGCCACTTGACAGGGCAAGGGACCCAGTACTTC. J is TRBJ2-5 and V is TRBV3-1; TRBD1 aligns across 7 bases. The CDR3 runs to 14 residues. Germline V gives CDR1 LGHDT, CDR2 YNNKEL (reference sequence).

V and J are TRBV7-3 and TRBJ1-4; 7 nucleotides align to TRBD1. J lost 8 bases, V lost 5 bases, and 14 bases had no gene match. This CDR3 is built from 16 residues. Germline V lookup: CDR1 SGHTA, CDR2 FQGTGA. CDR3: CASSLAGAAGGEKLFF. DNA for the CDR3: TGTGCCAGCAGCCTAGCGGGAGCGGCAGGGGGGGAAAAACTGTTTTTT.

A remark on this clonotype: The junction does not match germline at one end; this may be a read error. The V and J genes are TRBV5-1 and TRBJ1-2; D gene unclear. CDR1 is SGHRS and CDR2 is YFSETQ in the germline V gene. The CDR3 spans 14 residues. The CDR3 region has the DNA TGCGCCAGCAGCTTGGGTAGAACTAACTACGGCTACACCTTC. Translating gives CASSLGRTNYGYTF.

The count of this clonotype is one. Since a much larger clone is just one base distant, this may be a read error. V and J are TRBV6-2 or TRBV6-3 and TRBJ1-2; D possibly corresponds to TRBD1 (5 bases). This CDR3 is 14 amino acids long. Looked up from germline, CDR1 is MNHEY and CDR2 is SVGEGT. As DNA, the CDR3 is TGTGCCAGCAAGGGGCAGGCAACTAACTATGACTACACCTTC. It codes for CASKGQATNYDYTF.

V and J are TRBV7-2 and TRBJ2-7; the D is unclear. The germline gives CDR1 SGHTA, CDR2 FQGNSA. The CDR3 totals 14 residues. V was cut by 6 bases and J by 0 bases, with 12 bases left in between. The CDR3 DNA is TGTGCCAGCAGAGTCCCGGGCAGCTCCTACGAGCAGTACTTC. This translates into CASRVPGSSYEQYF. The full variable domain, completed using reference TRBV7-2 and TRBJ2-7, is GAGVSQSPSNKVTEKGKDVELRCDPISGHTALYWYRQSLGQGLEFLIYFQGNSAPDKSGLPSDRFSAERTGGSVSTLTIQRTQQEDSAVYLCASRVPGSSYEQYFGPGTRLTVT.

This clonotype appeared many times. This chain joins TRBV7-3 and TRBJ2-6, with TRBD2 identical over 8 bases. Germline V CDR1 and CDR2: SGHTA, FQGTGA. The CDR3 is 17 residues long. Trimming removed 5 bases from V and 0 bases from J; junction bases left unmatched: 6. CDR3 DNA: TGTGCCAGCAGCCCACTAGCGGACCTCTCTGGGGCCAACGTCCTGACTTTC. Translated: CASSPLADLSGANVLTF.

This clonotype counts as medium-sized (0.01 to 0.1%). This sequence joins TRBV19 and TRBJ1-6, with unresolved D. This CDR3 spans 12 amino acids. Germline loops: CDR1 LNHDA, CDR2 SQIVND (reference sequence). Trimming stripped 7 bases from V and 7 bases from J, with 8 bases between. The CDR3 nucleotides are TGTGCCAGTAATGCACCCAATTCACCCCTCCACTTT. Translated, it gives CASNAPNSPLHF.

The J gene is TRBJ2-5, the V gene TRBV28; D not resolved. V lost 6 bases and J lost 1, with 15 bases in between. CDR3 length equals 15 residues. Germline CDR1 reads MDHEN; CDR2 reads SYDVKM. The CDR3 DNA is TGTGCCAGCAGCCCGAGTACGACGCCCCAAGAGACCCAGTACTTC. Amino acid sequence: CASSPSTTPQETQYF.

This clonotype was counted at least ten times. The chain has TRBV30 and TRBJ2-1, with no clear D. The germline gives CDR1 GTSNPN, CDR2 SVGIG (reference sequence). Trimming took 0 bases from V and 6 from J, leaving 12 bases between them. The CDR3 sequence is 14 residues long. The CDR3 loop is CAWSVNWVGNEQFF. In DNA form, the CDR3 reads TGTGCCTGGAGTGTAAATTGGGTCGGCAATGAGCAGTTCTTC.